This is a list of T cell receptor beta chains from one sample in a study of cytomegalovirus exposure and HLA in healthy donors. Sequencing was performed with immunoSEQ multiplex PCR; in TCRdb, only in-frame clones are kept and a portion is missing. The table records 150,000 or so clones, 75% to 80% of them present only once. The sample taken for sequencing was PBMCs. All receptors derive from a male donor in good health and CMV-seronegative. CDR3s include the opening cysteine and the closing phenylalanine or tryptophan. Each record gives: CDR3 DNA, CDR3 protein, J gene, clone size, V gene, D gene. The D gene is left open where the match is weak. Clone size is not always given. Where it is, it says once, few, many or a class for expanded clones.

TGTGCCAGCAGTGACTCCGGGACAGGGGTTGGCGAGCAGTACTTC,CASSDSGTGVGEQYF,TRBJ2-7,-,TRBV6-1,TRBD1
TGCGCCAGCAGCCAAGATCCTAACAGGGGAATTTTGGGGGAGCTGTTTTTT,CASSQDPNRGILGELFF,TRBJ2-2,-,TRBV4-1,TRBD1
TGTGCCAGCAGCTTGTGGGAACTAGCGAGCTACGAGCAGTACTTC,CASSLWELASYEQYF,TRBJ2-7,once,TRBV5-4,TRBD2
TGTGCCAGCAGCGGACAGCAGACCTACAATGAGCAGTTCTTC,CASSGQQTYNEQFF,TRBJ2-1,-,TRBV9,-
TGTGCCAGCTCACTATCGACAGAGAAACACTCTGGAAACACCATATATTTT,CASSLSTEKHSGNTIYF,TRBJ1-3,-,TRBV18,-
TGTGCCAGCAGCAGAACCGGGACACCTTATCAGCCCCAGCATTTT,CASSRTGTPYQPQHF,TRBJ1-5,-,TRBV7-2,-
TGTGCCAGCAGTGATAAGGGGGCTCAATCACCCCTCCACTTT,CASSDKGAQSPLHF,TRBJ1-6,-,TRBV25-1,TRBD1
TGTGCCAGCAGCAAAACAGGGGGCTTCTCCTACGAGCAGTACTTC,CASSKTGGFSYEQYF,TRBJ2-7,-,TRBV5-6,TRBD1
TGCGCCAGCAGCCCTCTAGCGGGAGCTCTCAATGAGCAGTTCTTC,CASSPLAGALNEQFF,TRBJ2-1,once,TRBV5-1,TRBD2
TGCGCCAGCAGCCCCGGCTCCACGGTGCGGGCCAAAAACATTCAGTACTTC,CASSPGSTVRAKNIQYF,TRBJ2-4,-,TRBV23-1,-
TGTGCCTGGAGTGGACAGGGTAATGAAAAACTGTTTTTT,CAWSGQGNEKLFF,TRBJ1-4,-,TRBV30,TRBD1
TGTGCCAGTTCCGGCGGAGTCGCCGCTGAAGCTTTCTTT,CASSGGVAAEAFF,TRBJ1-1,-,TRBV18,-
TGCGCCAGCAGCTCCGGGACAGGGGCAGATACGCAGTATTTT,CASSSGTGADTQYF,TRBJ2-3,-,TRBV5-1,TRBD1
TGCGCCAGCAGCCCCACAGGGGGTGAGACTGAAGCTTTCTTT,CASSPTGGETEAFF,TRBJ1-1,-,TRBV5-1,TRBD1
TGTGCCCTTGGAGGTTTCGGAAACACCATATATTTT,CALGGFGNTIYF,TRBJ1-3,-,TRBV6-4,-
TGCGCCAGCAGCAGGGAAAGGGGATCGGGACAGGAAGCTTTCTTT,CASSRERGSGQEAFF,TRBJ1-1,few,TRBV5-1,TRBD1
TGCGCCAGCAGCCAAGAAACAGGTTTCGACGAGCAGTACTTC,CASSQETGFDEQYF,TRBJ2-7,-,TRBV4-1,-
TGTGCCAGCAGCTTGGGCACACCCGCCTACGAGCAGTACTTC,CASSLGTPAYEQYF,TRBJ2-7,-,TRBV11-2,-
TGTGCCAGCAGTTTACTAGCCGACAATGAGCAGTTCTTC,CASSLLADNEQFF,TRBJ2-1,-,TRBV6-5,-
TGTGCCAGCAGCCTGGACAGATATGGCTACACCTTC,CASSLDRYGYTF,TRBJ1-2,-,TRBV14,-
TGTGCCATCAGTGGGGGCGGATACTCCTACGAGCAGTACTTC,CAISGGGYSYEQYF,TRBJ2-7,-,TRBV10-3,-
TGTGCCAGCAGCTTGGACATTTCTGGAAACACCATATATTTT,CASSLDISGNTIYF,TRBJ1-3,-,TRBV7-2,-
TGCGCCAGCAGCCTCGACAGCTATGGCTACACCTTC,CASSLDSYGYTF,TRBJ1-2,few,TRBV23-1,-
TGTGCCACCAGCAGGCAGGGATTGGGGACAGATACGCAGTATTTT,CATSRQGLGTDTQYF,TRBJ2-3,-,TRBV15,-
TGTGCCAGCAGCTCCGGACAGACTGGGACAGATACGCAGTATTTT,CASSSGQTGTDTQYF,TRBJ2-3,-,TRBV7-3,-
TGTGCCAGCAGCAGGGGGACAGGGGGCCTCGCAACCCAGTACTTC,CASSRGTGGLATQYF,TRBJ2-5,-,TRBV7-3,TRBD1
TGTGCCAGCAGCCAAGATTTAGGCAGGGGGAACACTGAAGCTTTCTTT,CASSQDLGRGNTEAFF,TRBJ1-1,-,TRBV14,-
TGTGCCAGCAGCCAAGATGTGGGAGGGCTAGCCGAGCAGTACTTC,CASSQDVGGLAEQYF,TRBJ2-7,-,TRBV4-2,TRBD2
TGCGCCAGCAGCACCGGGACAGTTACAGATACGCAGTATTTT,CASSTGTVTDTQYF,TRBJ2-3,once,TRBV5-1,TRBD1
TGTGCCAGCAGCCAAGGGGACTACACAGATACGCAGTATTTT,CASSQGDYTDTQYF,TRBJ2-3,-,TRBV4-2,TRBD2
TGTGCCAGCTCACCTTATAGCGGGAGCACAGATACGCAGTATTTT,CASSPYSGSTDTQYF,TRBJ2-3,-,TRBV18,TRBD2
TGTGCCACCGTAACAGGGTTCGCAGATACGCAGTATTTT,CATVTGFADTQYF,TRBJ2-3,-,TRBV10-3,-
TGTGCCTGGATCTCCAGGCTGAACACTGAAGCTTTCTTT,CAWISRLNTEAFF,TRBJ1-1,once,TRBV30,-
TGTGCCAGCAGCCCACAGACAGGGTTGACAGATACGCAGTATTTT,CASSPQTGLTDTQYF,TRBJ2-3,-,TRBV7-9,TRBD1
TGTGCCAGCTCGAAGGACACCTATGGCTACACCTTC,CASSKDTYGYTF,TRBJ1-2,-,TRBV7-9,-
TGTGCCAGCAGTTACTCAGGCAGGAGCAATCAGCCCCAGCATTTT,CASSYSGRSNQPQHF,TRBJ1-5,-,TRBV6-5,-
TGCGCCAGCAGCCAAGGTACACTACACTATGGCTACACCTTC,CASSQGTLHYGYTF,TRBJ1-2,-,TRBV4-1,-
TGTGCCAGCAGCCAAGAACAGTCAACAACTAATGAAAAACTGTTTTTT,CASSQEQSTTNEKLFF,TRBJ1-4,-,TRBV4-2,-
TGTGCCAGCAGCCACCACAGGGCCGCGGACACTGAAGCTTTCTTT,CASSHHRAADTEAFF,TRBJ1-1,-,TRBV4-2,-
TGTGCCAGCAGCACCCGGACTAGCGGGGTCTCCTACAATGAGCAGTTCTTC,CASSTRTSGVSYNEQFF,TRBJ2-1,-,TRBV7-2,TRBD2
TGTGCCAGCAGCCAAGGACAGGGAGATCAGCCCCAGCATTTT,CASSQGQGDQPQHF,TRBJ1-5,-,TRBV4-2,TRBD1
TGCGCCAGCTGGGCCGGGTTAGCGACTGGCGAGCAGTACTTC,CASWAGLATGEQYF,TRBJ2-7,-,TRBV10-2,-
TGTGCCAGCAGCTTGGCCCTTTTTGGCGGGACTAGTAACACCGGGGAGCTGTTTTTT,CASSLALFGGTSNTGELFF,TRBJ2-2,few,TRBV5-4,TRBD2
TGTGCCAGCAGCTCCCCGGCCAGCGGCTACAATGAGCAGTTCTTC,CASSSPASGYNEQFF,TRBJ2-1,once,TRBV13,-
TGTGCCAGCAGCTTGATCTCAGGGGGGCTTGAGACCCAGTACTTC,CASSLISGGLETQYF,TRBJ2-5,-,TRBV11-2,-
TGTGCCAGCAGTCTACTAGACGAGCAGTTCTTC,CASSLLDEQFF,TRBJ2-1,-,TRBV2,-
TGTGCCAGCAGCGCCGAGCACGCTGAAGCTTTCTTT,CASSAEHAEAFF,TRBJ1-1,-,TRBV9,-
TGTGCCAGCAGCATGACAGGGGTCGGAAACACCATATATTTT,CASSMTGVGNTIYF,TRBJ1-3,once,TRBV5-8,TRBD1
TGTGCCACCAGCAGTTTACAGCAAGCTAACTATGGCTACACCTTC,CATSSLQQANYGYTF,TRBJ1-2,-,TRBV15,-
TGTGCCATCAGTGAGTCGCGGGCGGGAGGAAATGAGCAGTTCTTC,CAISESRAGGNEQFF,TRBJ2-1,-,TRBV10-3,TRBD2
TGCGCCAGCAGCTCCACACAGGGGAAGTATGGCTACACCTTC,CASSSTQGKYGYTF,TRBJ1-2,-,TRBV5-1,TRBD1